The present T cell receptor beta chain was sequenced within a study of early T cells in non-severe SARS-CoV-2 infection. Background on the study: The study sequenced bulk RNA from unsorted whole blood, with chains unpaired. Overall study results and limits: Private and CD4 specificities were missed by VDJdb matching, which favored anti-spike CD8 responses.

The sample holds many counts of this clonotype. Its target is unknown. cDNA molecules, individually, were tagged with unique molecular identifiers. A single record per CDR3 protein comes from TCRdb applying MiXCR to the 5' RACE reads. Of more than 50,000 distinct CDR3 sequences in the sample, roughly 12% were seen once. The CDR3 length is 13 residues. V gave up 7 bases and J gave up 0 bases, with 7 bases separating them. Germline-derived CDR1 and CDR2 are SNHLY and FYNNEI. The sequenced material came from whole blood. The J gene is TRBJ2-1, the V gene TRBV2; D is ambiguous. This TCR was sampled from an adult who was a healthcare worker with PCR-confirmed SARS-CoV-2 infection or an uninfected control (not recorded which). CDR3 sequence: CASTLDSYNEQFF. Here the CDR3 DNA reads TGTGCCAGCACCCTGGACTCCTACAATGAGCAGTTCTTC.